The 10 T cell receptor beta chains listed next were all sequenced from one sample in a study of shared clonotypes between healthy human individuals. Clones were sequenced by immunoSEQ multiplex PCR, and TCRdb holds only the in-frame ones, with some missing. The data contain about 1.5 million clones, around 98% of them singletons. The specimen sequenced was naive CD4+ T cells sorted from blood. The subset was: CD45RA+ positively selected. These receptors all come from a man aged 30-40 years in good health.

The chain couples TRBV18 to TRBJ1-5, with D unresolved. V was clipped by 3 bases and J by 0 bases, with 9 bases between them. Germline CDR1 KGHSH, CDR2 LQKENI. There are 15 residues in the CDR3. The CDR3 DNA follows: TGTGCCAGCTCACCTCTGGCCGATAGCAATCAGCCCCAGCATTTT. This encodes CASSPLADSNQPQHF.

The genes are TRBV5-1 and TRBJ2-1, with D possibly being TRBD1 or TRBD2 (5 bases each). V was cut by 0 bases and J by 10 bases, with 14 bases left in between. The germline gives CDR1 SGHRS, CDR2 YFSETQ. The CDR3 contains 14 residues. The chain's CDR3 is CASSLGDGGPEQFF. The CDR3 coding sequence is TGCGCCAGCAGCTTGGGGGATGGGGGACCAGAGCAGTTCTTC.

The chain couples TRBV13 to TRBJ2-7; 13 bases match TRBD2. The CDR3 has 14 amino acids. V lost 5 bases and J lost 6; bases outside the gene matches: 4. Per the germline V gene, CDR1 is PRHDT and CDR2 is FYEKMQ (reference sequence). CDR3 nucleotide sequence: TGTGCCAGCAGCGCAGGACTAGCGGGAGCCGAGCAGTACTTC. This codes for CASSAGLAGAEQYF.

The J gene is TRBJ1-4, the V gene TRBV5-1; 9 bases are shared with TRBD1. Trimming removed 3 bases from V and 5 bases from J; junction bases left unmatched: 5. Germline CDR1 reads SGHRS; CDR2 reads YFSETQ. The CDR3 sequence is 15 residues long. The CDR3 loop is CASSSNTGGNEKLFF. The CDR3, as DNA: TGCGCCAGCAGCTCGAACACAGGGGGCAATGAAAAACTGTTTTTT.

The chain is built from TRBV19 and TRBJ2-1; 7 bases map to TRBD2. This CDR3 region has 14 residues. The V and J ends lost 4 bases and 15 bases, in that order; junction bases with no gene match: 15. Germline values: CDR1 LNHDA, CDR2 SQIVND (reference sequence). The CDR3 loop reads CASSRTGTTSSGFF. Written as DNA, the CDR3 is TGTGCCAGTAGTAGGACCGGGACTACCTCTTCTGGGTTCTTC.

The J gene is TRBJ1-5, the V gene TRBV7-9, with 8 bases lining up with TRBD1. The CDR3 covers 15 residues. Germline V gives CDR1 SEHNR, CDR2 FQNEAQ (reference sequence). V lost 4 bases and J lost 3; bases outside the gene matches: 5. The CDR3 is CASSSDRAVNQPQHF. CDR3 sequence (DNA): TGTGCCAGCAGCTCGGACAGGGCAGTCAATCAGCCCCAGCATTTT.

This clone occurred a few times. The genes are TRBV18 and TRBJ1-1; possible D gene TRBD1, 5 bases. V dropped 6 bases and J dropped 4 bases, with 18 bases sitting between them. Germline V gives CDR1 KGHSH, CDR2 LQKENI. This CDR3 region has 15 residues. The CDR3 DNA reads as TGTGCCAGCTCCGCCTTCCCCGACAGTGTCACTGAAGCTTTCTTT. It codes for CASSAFPDSVTEAFF.

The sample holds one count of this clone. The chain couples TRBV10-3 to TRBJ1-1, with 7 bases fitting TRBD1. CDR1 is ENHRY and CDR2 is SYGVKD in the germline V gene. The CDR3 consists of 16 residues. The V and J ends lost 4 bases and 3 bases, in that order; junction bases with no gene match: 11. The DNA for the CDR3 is TGTGCCATCAGTGGGATCCTAGAGGGGGCGCACACTGAAGCTTTCTTT. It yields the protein CAISGILEGAHTEAFF.

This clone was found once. CDR3 DNA: TGCGCCAGCAGCTCAGGACAGGCTCTCCAGGATACGCAGTATTTT. Translated, it gives CASSSGQALQDTQYF. The rearrangement uses TRBV5-1 and TRBJ2-3; 7 nucleotides align to TRBD1. J was trimmed by 6 bases and V by 3 bases; bases with no gene match: 10. Germline CDR1 and CDR2: SGHRS and YFSETQ. This CDR3 spans 15 amino acids.

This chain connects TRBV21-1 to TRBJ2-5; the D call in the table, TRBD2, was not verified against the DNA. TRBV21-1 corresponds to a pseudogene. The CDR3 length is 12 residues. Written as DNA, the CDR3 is TGTGCCAGCAGCAAAGTTAGAAAGACCCAGTACTTC. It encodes CASSKVRKTQYF.